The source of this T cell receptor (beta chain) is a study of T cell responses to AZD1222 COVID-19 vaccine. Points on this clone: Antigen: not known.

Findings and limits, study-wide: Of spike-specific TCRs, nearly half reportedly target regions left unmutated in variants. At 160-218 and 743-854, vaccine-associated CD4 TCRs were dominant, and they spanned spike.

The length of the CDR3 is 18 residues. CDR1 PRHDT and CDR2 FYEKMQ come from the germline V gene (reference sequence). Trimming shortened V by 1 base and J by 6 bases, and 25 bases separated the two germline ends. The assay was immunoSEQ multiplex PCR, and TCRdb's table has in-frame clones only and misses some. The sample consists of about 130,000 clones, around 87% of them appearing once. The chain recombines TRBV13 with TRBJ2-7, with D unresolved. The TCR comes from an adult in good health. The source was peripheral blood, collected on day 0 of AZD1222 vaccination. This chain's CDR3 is CASSLETGSDAPALEQYF. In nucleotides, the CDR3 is TGTGCCAGCAGCTTAGAGACGGGTTCCGATGCCCCAGCCCTCGAGCAGTACTTC.